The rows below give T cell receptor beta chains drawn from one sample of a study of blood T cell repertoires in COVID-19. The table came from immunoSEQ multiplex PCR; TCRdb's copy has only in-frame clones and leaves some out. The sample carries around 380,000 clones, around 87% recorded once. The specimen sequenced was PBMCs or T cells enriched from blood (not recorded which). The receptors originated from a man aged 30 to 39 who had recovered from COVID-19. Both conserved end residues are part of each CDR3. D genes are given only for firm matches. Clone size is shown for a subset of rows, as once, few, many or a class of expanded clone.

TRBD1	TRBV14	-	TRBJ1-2	TGTGCCAGCAGCCAAGGGCGGACAGGGGGATCGTATGGCTACACCTTC	CASSQGRTGGSYGYTF
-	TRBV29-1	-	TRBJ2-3	TGCAGCGGCTCCACATGGACAGGAGGGGGTAATACGCAGTATTTT	CSGSTWTGGGNTQYF
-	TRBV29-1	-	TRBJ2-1	TGCAGCGTTGGGGTGACGGGGGTCGGGAATGAGCAGTTCTTC	CSVGVTGVGNEQFF
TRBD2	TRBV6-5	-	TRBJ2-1	TGTGCCAGCATCCCGACTAGCGGGGGTTACAATGAGCAGTTCTTC	CASIPTSGGYNEQFF
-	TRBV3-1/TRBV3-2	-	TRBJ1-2	TGTGCCAGCAGCCAAGGCGGCAACTATGGCTACACCTTC	CASSQGGNYGYTF
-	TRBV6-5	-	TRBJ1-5	TGTGCCAGCTCGGAGTATAGCAATCAGCCCCAGCATTTT	CASSEYSNQPQHF
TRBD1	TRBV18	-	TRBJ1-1	TGTGCCAGCTCACCACCGATGGGACAGGGGGAAGCTTTCTTT	CASSPPMGQGEAFF
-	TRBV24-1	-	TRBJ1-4	TGTGCCTTATACGTTAATGACGGGGGAAGCCTGGGAACTAATGAAAAACTGTTTTTT	CALYVNDGGSLGTNEKLFF
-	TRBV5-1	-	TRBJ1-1	TGCGCCAGCAGCGCGACTGAGATGAACACTGAAGCTTTCTTT	CASSATEMNTEAFF
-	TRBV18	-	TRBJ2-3	TGTGCCAGCTCACTGGGACACCTAGAGGAAGATACGCAGTATTTT	CASSLGHLEEDTQYF
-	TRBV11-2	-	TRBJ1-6	TGTGCCAGCAGCTTAGGAGGCGGGGGGTCACCCCTCCACTTT	CASSLGGGGSPLHF
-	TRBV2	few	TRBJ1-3	TGTGCCAGCAGAGAACGCTCTGGAAACACCATATATTTT	CASRERSGNTIYF
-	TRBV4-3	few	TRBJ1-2	TGCGCCAGCAGCCAAGATGGCAGGGGCTACACCTTC	CASSQDGRGYTF
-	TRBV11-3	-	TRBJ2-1	TGTGCCAGCAGCCAACCGGGAGCCAATGAGCAGTTCTTC	CASSQPGANEQFF